This T cell receptor beta chain was captured by sequencing in a study of blood T cell repertoires in COVID-19. Sequenced by immunoSEQ multiplex PCR; TCRdb stores in-frame clones only, minus some. This sample carries fewer than 250,000 clones, approximately 88% of them seen once, and the ten largest clones take more than 2.5%. This clone was counted between two and nine times. Germline V gives CDR1 SGHTA, CDR2 FQGNSA. V was trimmed by 5 bases and J by 0 bases, leaving 13 bases between them. The CDR3 is 15 amino acids. The sequence derives from a woman aged 25 to 39 who had recovered from COVID-19. The chain couples TRBV7-2 to TRBJ1-1, with a tentative D call TRBD1 (5 bases). The sequenced sample was PBMCs or T cells enriched from blood (not recorded which). The CDR3 sequence: CASSPSRDVNTEAFF. In nucleotides, the CDR3 is TGTGCCAGCAGCCCGAGCAGGGATGTGAACACTGAAGCTTTCTTT.